This T cell receptor beta chain was sequenced during a study of molecular identifiers for immune sequencing clone quantification. Study results and limitations: In naive cells, under 1% of molecules belonged to clones above 20 RNA copies, against over 99% in effector cells.

Note on this clonotype: The target antigen is unknown.

The bulk TCR libraries were made with methods described before and with listed TCR primers. TCRdb reanalysed the PCR reads using MiXCR and keeps one entry per CDR3 protein. The profile shows 490,000 or so distinct CDR3 sequences, under 30% of them singletons. The CDR3 is 15 amino acids. Germline lookup yields CDR1 MRHNA and CDR2 SNTAGT. The germline V and J ends were trimmed by 2 bases and 1 base, with 10 bases remaining between them. Sorting was used to obtain naive CD8 T cells (CD8+CD4-CCR7+CD45RA+). The origin of this receptor is a human donor in good health. Some libraries in this study had Jurkat cell RNA spiked in. What was sequenced was naive CD8+ T cells from blood, with Jurkat cell RNA spiked in. Subset here: FACS-sorted CD8+CD4-CCR7+CD45RA+ naive T cells. The chain has TRBV6-4 and TRBJ2-3; the D gene is possibly TRBD2 (5 bases). CDR3 coding DNA: TGTGCCAGCAGTGACCCGCTAGCCCGCACAGATACGCAGTATTTT. This sequence encodes CASSDPLARTDTQYF.